The entry below gives a single T cell receptor beta chain sequence along with its context. The antigen it binds to is not known. One base away there is no much larger clone; base qualities are not given. The time point label here, explained by the study, means: baseline before first vaccination. The meaning of the sample's treatment or condition label: meningococcal conjugate vaccine given as trial control. Vaccinee samples came from UK trials COV001 and COV002, including a single-blind randomized controlled phase 2/3 trial of AZD1222 (ChAdOx1 nCoV-19) in healthy adults. Trial participant PBMC samples were collected at day 0 and day 28 after the second dose for TCRbeta chain sequencing. The junction shows trimming of 6 bases on V and 8 bases on J, plus 20 bases between the germline ends. CDR1 and CDR2 (SGHRS, YFSETQ) derive from the germline V gene. The CDR3 measures 14 amino acids from cysteine to phenylalanine. Of all the DNA, just the CDR3 is kept, 42 bases in frame from base 1.

This sample is drawn from a study of T cell responses to AZD1222 COVID-19 vaccine (dated by TCRdb to the early 2020s). Study-level background: TCR sequencing was performed for roughly 250 trial participants, of whom about 200 were given two doses of AZD1222 and around 26 were given two doses of MenACWY control vaccine. Enrollment into the trials was organized by age into subgroups of 18-55, 56-69 and 70-plus years, and those subgroups contained around 150, 28 and 57 TCR-sequenced participants, respectively.

The paper as a whole reports these results and caveats: Vaccine-associated CD4 TCRs spanned the whole spike protein, with dominant responses in regions 160-218 and 743-854. In the small 56-69-year group, the increase in depth fell short of significance, most likely because of low power. After two AZD1222 doses, spike-specific TCR breadth and depth were significantly higher than at day 0 and than in MenACWY recipients. Nearly half of unique spike-specific TCRs reportedly recognized epitopes outside regions mutated in the B.1.351 and B.1.1.7 variants. Because no day 14 peak-response samples were available, repertoires were characterized only after the peak T cell response. Participants were mostly white British and included more females than males, and it was suggested by the authors that clonal diversity may have been underestimated. Conclusions about previously exposed vaccinees were limited because only 6 or 7 AZD1222 recipients were SARS-CoV-2 seropositive at baseline.

The CDR3 regions of human TCRbeta chains were subjected to immunosequencing. As for how the authors treated the data: TCRs in the repertoires were compared against a reference library of SARS-CoV-2-specific TCRs that had been generated with the MIRA antigen-specificity platform. Breadth was defined as the fraction of unique TCRs that were SARS-CoV-2-associated. Depth was defined as the fraction of total T cells that were SARS-CoV-2-associated. Using the MIRA data, each spike-specific TCR was assigned both to the spike region to which the TCR was reactive and to a CD4 or CD8 class. Log10-transformed breadth and depth values were compared by one-way ANOVA with Sidak's multiple comparisons tests. TCRdb's version of the immuneACCESS table is confined to in-frame rearrangements and falls short of the full clone set. An unresolved V gene accounts for under half of the shortfall where checked; the remainder is of unknown origin. V and J calls and clone size are those listed in that table; D and trimming were worked out from the DNA. The table for this sample lists tens of thousands of clones; 65% to 85% of them were counted only once. About 20% of the sample lies in the top ten.

The sequence links TRBV5-1 to TRBJ1-2; TRBD1 is perhaps the D gene, given 5 matching bases. Sample: peripheral blood, taken on day 0 of MenACWY control vaccination. This sequence was found in an adult in good health. The bases read TGCGCCAGCACCCAAGGGACCGATCTATCCGGCTACACCTTC. Translated, this is CASTQGTDLSGYTF.